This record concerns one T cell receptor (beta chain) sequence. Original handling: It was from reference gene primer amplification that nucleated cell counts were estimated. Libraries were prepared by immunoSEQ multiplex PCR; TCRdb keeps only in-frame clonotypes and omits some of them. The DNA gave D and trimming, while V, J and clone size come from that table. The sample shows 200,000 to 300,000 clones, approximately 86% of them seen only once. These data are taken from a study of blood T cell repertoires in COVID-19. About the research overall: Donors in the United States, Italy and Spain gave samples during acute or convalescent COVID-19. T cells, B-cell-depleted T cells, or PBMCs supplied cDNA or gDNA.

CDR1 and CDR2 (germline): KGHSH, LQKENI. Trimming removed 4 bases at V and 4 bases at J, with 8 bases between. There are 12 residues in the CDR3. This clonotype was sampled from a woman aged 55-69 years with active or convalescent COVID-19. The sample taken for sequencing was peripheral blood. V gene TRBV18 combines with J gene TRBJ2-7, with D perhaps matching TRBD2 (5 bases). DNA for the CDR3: TGTGCCAGCTCACAAGAGGGATACGAGCAGTACGTC. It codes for CASSQEGYEQYV.